This TCR beta chain was sequenced during a study of shared clonotypes between healthy human individuals. The study, taken as a whole, reports: Generation probability values for non-shared clonotypes were lower than those for clonotypes shared by all four donors.

Only Caucasian adults living in Nashville, Tennessee served as donors. Assay used: immunoSEQ multiplex PCR; TCRdb lists only in-frame clones, some missing. This table holds about 520,000 clones, roughly 95% found once. The length of the CDR3 is 12 residues. CDR1 and CDR2 (germline): MDHEN, SYDVKM. V was pared by 6 bases and J by 0 bases, with 3 bases between. This clone was picked up a small number of times. What it binds is not known. The chain employs TRBV28 and TRBJ1-5; D is unclear. The TCR comes from a woman aged 25-40 years in good health. Material: naive CD4+ T cells sorted from blood. Subset specified: CD45RA+ positively selected. The CDR3 sequence: CASSHSNQPQHF. DNA of the CDR3: TGTGCCAGCAGCCATAGCAATCAGCCCCAGCATTTT.